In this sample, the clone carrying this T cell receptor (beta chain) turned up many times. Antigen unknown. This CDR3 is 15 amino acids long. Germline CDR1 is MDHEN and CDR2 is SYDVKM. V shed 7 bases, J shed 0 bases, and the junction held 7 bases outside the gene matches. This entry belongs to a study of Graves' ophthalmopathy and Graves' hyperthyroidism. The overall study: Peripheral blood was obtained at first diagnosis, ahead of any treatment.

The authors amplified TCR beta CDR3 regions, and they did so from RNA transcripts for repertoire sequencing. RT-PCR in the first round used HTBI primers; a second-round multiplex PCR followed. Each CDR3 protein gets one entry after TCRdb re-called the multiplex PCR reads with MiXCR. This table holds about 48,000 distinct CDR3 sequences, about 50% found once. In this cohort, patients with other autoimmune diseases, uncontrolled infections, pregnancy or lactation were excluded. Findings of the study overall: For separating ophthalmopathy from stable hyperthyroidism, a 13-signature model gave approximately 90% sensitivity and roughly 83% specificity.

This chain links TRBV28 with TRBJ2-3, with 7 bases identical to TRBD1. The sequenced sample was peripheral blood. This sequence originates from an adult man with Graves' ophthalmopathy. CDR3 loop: CASIDGTVSTDTQYF. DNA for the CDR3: TGTGCCAGCATCGACGGGACAGTTAGCACAGATACGCAGTATTTT. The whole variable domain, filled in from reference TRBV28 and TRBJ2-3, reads DVKVTQSSRYLVKRTGEKVFLECVQDMDHENMFWYRQDPGLGLRLIYFSYDVKMKEKGDIPEGYSVSREKKERFSLILESASTNQTSMYLCASIDGTVSTDTQYFGPGTRLTVL.